This TCR beta chain originates from a study of blood T cell repertoires in COVID-19. Study-wide background: Samples representing acute and convalescent COVID-19 were sourced from the United States, Italy and Spain. T cells, B-cell-depleted T cells, or PBMCs provided the cDNA or gDNA that served as material.

CDR1 is SGHAT and CDR2 is FQDESV in the germline V gene (reference sequence). The V gene end was trimmed by 2 bases and the J gene end by 8 bases; junction bases not matched to a gene: 5. The CDR3 is made up of 14 amino acids. Per the authors' pipeline: Reference gene primer amplification gave nucleated cell count estimates. Generated by immunoSEQ multiplex PCR, the TCRdb table keeps only in-frame clones and is missing some. V, J and clone size derive from that table, while D and trimming were established from the DNA sequence. This repertoire shows about 160,000 clones, approximately 86% found once; its top ten account for roughly 1.1%.

The sample comprised peripheral blood. The TCR comes from a man in his 60s who had recovered from COVID-19. V is TRBV11-1 and J is TRBJ2-4; 8 nucleotides match TRBD2. Here the CDR3 DNA reads TGTGCCAGCAGCTTATCCGGGGGGGCGGACATTCAGTACTTC. Amino acid sequence: CASSLSGGADIQYF.